The present T cell receptor (beta chain) was sequenced within a study of beta chain features in type 1 diabetes (dated by TCRdb to the late 2010s). For the wider study: Mean age, gender distribution, total cell number and subset yield did not differ between patients and healthy donors. Whereas all 30 or so donors provided naive and central memory subsets, regulatory and stem cell-like memory subsets were isolated from just 8 patients and about 8 healthy donors. A total of roughly 100 million sorted cells were examined across all samples, and the number of cells per subset was strongly correlated with RNA yield. The study compared TCRB repertoires of sorted circulating CD4+ T cell subsets between recently diagnosed type 1 diabetes patients and matched healthy donors. Broad study findings and their caveats: HLA sub-analyses involved small numbers of individuals, so any influence of HLA type on TCRB rearrangement remained unresolved. At VDJ recombination sites, type 1 diabetes patients had fewer insertions and more deleted nucleotides, which implies abnormalities in thymic rearrangement. Shorter templates might be favored by PCR, yet because patient and control samples were amplified and corrected together, any such skew would affect both groups equally. Because cDNA was sequenced instead of genomic DNA, activated cells with high expression could be over-represented, although the groups did not differ in activation or CD3 levels. The naive, central memory and regulatory TCRB repertoires appeared to resemble one another more closely among patients than among healthy donors. A moderate but significant shortening of TCRB CDR3 length was observed in type 1 diabetes patients in all four CD4+ subsets.

From each donor, a single peripheral blood sample of 100 to 150 mL on average was drawn into heparinised tubes. A BD FACSAria II and a panel including CD45RO, CCR7, CD25, CD127, CD95 and CD27 were used to sort naive, central memory, regulatory and stem cell-like memory CD4+ T cells. Purity was above 98% for every sorted population. PBMCs were isolated immediately by Lymphoprep density gradient centrifugation and stained directly without culture. Samples were stained and sorted in pairs, with one healthy donor and one patient per experiment, so that batch effects were minimized. Of note for this clone: Its antigen remains undetermined. The record has no base qualities; no much larger clone is one base away.

The entire isolated RNA was reverse transcribed using the High Capacity cDNA Reverse Transcription Kit, and thus expressed TCRB transcripts were sequenced. Naive, central memory and regulatory T cell samples underwent deep immunoSEQ sequencing, averaging around 3.9 million total reads per sample. Sorted cells were lysed in RLT buffer, and RNA was extracted using DNase-treated RNeasy Micro or Mini kits according to cell number. Each cell subset was processed separately to prevent cross-contamination, with patient and healthy donor samples processed together. TCRB sequences were amplified from cDNA with the immunoSEQ multiplex PCR, producing 87-bp fragments spanning the CDR3 region. The amplicons were sequenced using the Illumina HiSeq platform. As for the authors' bioinformatics: PCR bias was corrected computationally using synthetic template baselines, and reads within Hamming distance 2 were collapsed, with unmergeable singletons discarded. Reads were aligned to IMGT to assign V, D and J genes, CDR3 length, and insertions or deletions at six rearrangement sites. Within each subset, clonotype counts were normalized to sorted cell number, after which true diversity and Gini coefficients were computed with the tcR R package. The overlap coefficient, calculated on TCRB nucleotide sequences, was used to quantify repertoire sharing. Out-of-frame TCRB sequences from naive cells were analyzed as a proxy for the pre-selection repertoire. TCRdb retrieved this table from immuneACCESS and kept in-frame rearrangements only. Not all clones are present; in checked studies, unresolved V genes account for under half, and no reason is known for the remainder. The V and J calls and clone size come from that table; D and trimming were worked out from the DNA. Across this sample there are under 950,000 clones, with 17% seen only once. The ten most abundant clones make up 0.023% of the sample.

V and J are trimmed by 5 bases and 4 bases, and the gene matches miss 2 bases of the junction. Reading from cysteine to phenylalanine, the CDR3 counts 13 amino acids. The entry retains the CDR3 DNA only, 39 bases that are in frame from base 1. In the germline V gene, CDR1 corresponds to SGHAT and CDR2 to FQNNGV. Rearrangement joined TRBV11-2 to TRBJ1-2; 9 bases in between match TRBD1. This sequence originates from a young woman in good health. The material sequenced was naive CD4+ T cells from blood. Per the publication, the cell subset or site label means: true naive CD4+ T cells. In nucleotides, the sequence is TGTGCCAGCAGCCGGGGACAGGGCTATGGCTACACCTTC. Its coded protein is CASSRGQGYGYTF.